The T cell receptor beta chain under discussion was sequenced for a study of T cell repertoires in cytomegalovirus infection. In the study overall: Indications of both CMV infection and matching HLA type were provided by public TCR beta signatures.

TCRdb processed the reads anew with MiXCR; each CDR3 protein has one entry. The profile shows approximately 990,000 distinct CDR3 sequences, under 40% of them singletons. This clonotype was detected a few times. Its antigen is unknown. The V end was cut by 3 bases, the J end by 5 bases, with 6 bases between. This CDR3 contains 12 residues. Germline V gives CDR1 MGHRA, CDR2 YSYEKL. This chain connects TRBV4-1 to TRBJ2-3; D gene ambiguous. The sample consisted of cultured CD8+ T cells from PBMCs, taken from culture after CMV antigen stimulation. This receptor was taken from a human donor in good health (CMV status not recorded). Some clones in this sample may be carry-over from other donors' samples. The CDR3 sequence: CASSHKLDTQYF. In DNA, the CDR3 is TGCGCCAGCAGCCACAAATTAGATACGCAGTATTTT.